Described below is a single T cell receptor beta chain sequence and its context. Its cognate antigen is unknown. Trimming removed 5 bases from V and 3 bases from J, with 17 bases in between. CDR3 length equals 14 residues. From germline, CDR1 is GTSNPN and CDR2 SVGIG (reference sequence). TCRdb's copy holds only in-frame clones and misses some; the assay was immunoSEQ multiplex PCR. The table records 150,000 to 200,000 clones, 85% to 90% of them present only once. The data were taken from a study of T cell responses to AZD1222 COVID-19 vaccine. Study outcomes and limitations: CD4 TCRs associated with vaccination spanned spike, dominating at 160-218 and 743-854.

Here the sequenced sample was peripheral blood, taken on day 0 of MenACWY control vaccination. The V gene is TRBV30, the J gene TRBJ2-7; the D call may be TRBD1 or TRBD2 (5 bases each). The receptor comes from an adult in good health. CDR3 in amino acids: CAWGSYGGFYEQYF. As DNA, the CDR3 is TGTGCCTGGGGTTCCTATGGGGGTTTCTACGAGCAGTACTTC.